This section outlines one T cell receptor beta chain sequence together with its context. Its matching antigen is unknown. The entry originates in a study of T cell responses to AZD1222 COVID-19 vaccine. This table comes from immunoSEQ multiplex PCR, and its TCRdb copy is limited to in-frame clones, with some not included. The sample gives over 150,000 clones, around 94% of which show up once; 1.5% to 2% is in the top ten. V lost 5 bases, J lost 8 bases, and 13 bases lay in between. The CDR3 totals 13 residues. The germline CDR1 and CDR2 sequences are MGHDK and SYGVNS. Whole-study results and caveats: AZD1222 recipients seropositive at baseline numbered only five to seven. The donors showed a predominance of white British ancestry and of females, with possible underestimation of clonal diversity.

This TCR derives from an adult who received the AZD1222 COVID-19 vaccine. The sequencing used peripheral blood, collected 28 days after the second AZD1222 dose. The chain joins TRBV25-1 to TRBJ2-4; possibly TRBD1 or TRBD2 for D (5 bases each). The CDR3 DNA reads TGTGCCAGCAGTCACTTGGGGACGGACATTCAGTACTTC. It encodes CASSHLGTDIQYF.